Below, one T cell receptor beta chain is given with its context. Trimming shortened V by 5 bases and J by 3 bases, and 12 bases separated the two germline ends. Looked up from germline, CDR1 is WSHSY and CDR2 is SAAADI. There are 14 residues in the CDR3. TCRdb keeps only in-frame clones here, not all; method: immunoSEQ multiplex PCR. The sample lists about 300,000 clones; around 86% were seen once. The source of the sample is a study of blood T cell repertoires in COVID-19. This TCR derives from a man between 65 and 85 years old with acute or convalescent COVID-19. The V call is TRBV10-2, the J call TRBJ2-3, with a weak D call TRBD1 (5 bases). Sequencing used peripheral blood. CDR3 coding DNA: TGCGCCAGCAGTCCCCTGTCAGGGACAGATACGCAGTATTTT. Translating gives CASSPLSGTDTQYF.